This entry concerns a single T cell receptor beta chain. Authors' data handling: The authors estimated nucleated cell counts from reference gene primer amplification. Profiled with immunoSEQ multiplex PCR; TCRdb holds only in-frame clones, not every one. The V and J calls and clone size are taken from that table; D and trimming were inferred from the DNA. The sample records about 320,000 clones, around 92% being singletons. This sample was taken from a study of blood T cell repertoires in COVID-19. Turning to the study itself: From T cells, B-cell-depleted T cells, or PBMCs came the material, which was cDNA or gDNA.

The specimen sequenced was peripheral blood. The sequence derives from a man younger than 35 who had recovered from COVID-19.

The CDR3 protein is CATARQGSSYEQYF. CDR3 sequence (DNA): TGTGCCACCGCTAGACAGGGGAGCTCCTACGAGCAGTACTTC. This chain joins TRBV27 and TRBJ2-7, with 8 bases lining up with TRBD1. The CDR3 has 14 residues. Germline CDR1 MNHEY, CDR2 SMNVEV (reference sequence). With V trimmed by 10 bases and J by 0 bases, 8 bases remained unmatched.